What follows are 23 T cell receptor beta chains derived from one specimen sequenced in a study of blood T cells in healthy people across ages (dated by TCRdb to the mid-2010s). The library was made by 5' RACE. Instrument used: Illumina HiSeq 2500. A second about 7 to 11 cycle PCR used a sample-barcoded 5' primer and a J-beta primer mix. In TCRdb, the public reads were trimmed at Q25 with fastp and aligned with MiXCR, with productive beta chains retained. Entries are consolidated by CDR3 protein sequence, retaining the most common genes and DNA. This sample comprises about 580,000 distinct CDR3 sequences, around 48% of them detected only once. The ten most abundant clones make up around 23% of the sample. Sequencing was performed on blood. The source of these receptors is a man aged 80 or over in good health.

Ten or more counts support this clonotype. V usage is TRBV6-5 and J usage is TRBJ2-7; 7 nucleotides align to TRBD2. CDR1 is MNHEY, CDR2 SVGAGI, per germline. The V gene end was trimmed by 6 bases and the J gene end by 4 bases; junction bases not matched to a gene: 9. The CDR3 covers 14 residues. The CDR3 coding sequence is TGTGCCAGCAGCTCCGTCGGAGCGGGGTACGAGCAGTACTTC. This gives the protein CASSSVGAGYEQYF.

This clonotype has only a few counts. CDR3 protein: CASSERGRTTDTQYF. CDR3 DNA: TGTGCCAGCTCCGAGCGGGGGAGGACCACAGATACGCAGTATTTT. The chain links TRBV25-1 to TRBJ2-3; 8 bases are shared with TRBD2. The V and J ends lost 8 bases and 2 bases, in that order; junction bases with no gene match: 9. The germline CDR1 and CDR2 sequences are MGHDK and SYGVNS. The CDR3 consists of 15 residues.

Only a few counts were recorded for this clonotype. The V gene is TRBV30, the J gene TRBJ2-3, with D perhaps matching TRBD2 (5 bases). The CDR3 has 12 residues. Trimming pared 8 bases from V and 8 bases from J, leaving 17 bases between. Germline loops: CDR1 GTSNPN, CDR2 SVGIG (reference sequence). The CDR3 bases are TGTGCCACAAACCAAGAGGGTTTTACGCAGTATTTT. This codes for CATNQEGFTQYF.

The chain combines TRBV24-1 with TRBJ2-7; D is undetermined. Trimming took 7 bases from V and 7 from J, leaving 19 bases between them. Germline CDR1 and CDR2: KGHDR and SFDVKD. The CDR3 covers 14 residues. The CDR3 sequence is CATRNGRPYNEQYF. Here the CDR3 DNA reads TGTGCCACCAGGAATGGTCGCCCCTACAATGAGCAGTACTTC.

This chain connects TRBV28 to TRBJ2-1, with TRBD1 matching over 7 bases. The V segment lost 6 bases and the J segment 6 bases; nucleotides outside the gene matches: 2. This CDR3 has 12 amino acids. The germline gives CDR1 MDHEN, CDR2 SYDVKM. CDR3 sequence: CASSDRVNEQFF. As DNA, the CDR3 is TGTGCCAGCAGCGACAGGGTCAATGAGCAGTTCTTC. The variable domain in full, with the rest retrieved from reference TRBV28 and TRBJ2-1, is DVKVTQSSRYLVKRTGEKVFLECVQDMDHENMFWYRQDPGLGLRLIYFSYDVKMKEKGDIPEGYSVSREKKERFSLILESASTNQTSMYLCASSDRVNEQFFGPGTRLTVL.

On this clonotype: Since a much larger clone is just one base distant, this may be a read error. This chain connects TRBV29-1 to TRBJ1-2; weak D call: TRBD1 (6 bases). Trimming removed 6 bases from V and 12 bases from J, with 17 bases in between. The CDR3 sequence is 11 residues long. CDR1 is SQVTM and CDR2 is ANQGSEA in the germline V gene. CDR3 nucleotide sequence: TGCAGCGTAGGGGGAGGGCTCGGCCACACCTTC. Translated: CSVGGGLGHTF. Complete variable domain (other parts from reference TRBV29-1 and TRBJ1-2): SAVISQKPSRDICQRGTSLTIQCQVDSQVTMMFWYRQQPGQSLTLIATANQGSEATYESGFVIDKFPISRPNLTFSTLTVSNMSPEDSSIYLCSVGGGLGHTFGSGTRLTVV.

This sequence joins TRBV7-2 and TRBJ2-1; 9 positions match TRBD2. J was trimmed by 5 bases and V by 1 base; bases with no gene match: 3. Germline V gene lookup returns CDR1 SGHTA and CDR2 FQGNSA. CDR3 size: 15 residues. The CDR3 loop reads CASSLVSSGNNEQFF. As DNA, the CDR3 is TGTGCCAGCAGCTTAGTCTCTAGCGGGAACAATGAGCAGTTCTTC.

Concerning this clonotype: The junction does not match germline at one end; this may be a read error. The rearrangement joins TRBV7-7 to TRBJ2-1; D may be TRBD2 (6 bases). CDR1 and CDR2 from the germline V gene are SSHAT and FNYEAQ (reference sequence). CDR3 size: 13 residues. The CDR3 reads CASSSGPSEMQFF. The CDR3 DNA reads TGTGCTAGCAGCTCGGGCCCTAGCGAGATGCAGTTCTTC.

Only a few counts were recorded for this clonotype. The chain is built from TRBV5-1 and TRBJ2-7, with D hard to call. The CDR3 is 13 residues long. CDR1 SGHRS and CDR2 YFSETQ come from the germline V gene. V was pared by 2 bases and J by 4 bases, with 10 bases between. The CDR3 region is CASSFGDYYEQYF. The CDR3 DNA sequence: TGCGCCAGCAGCTTTGGCGATTATTACGAGCAGTACTTC.

The V gene is TRBV3-1, the J gene TRBJ2-3; 9 nucleotides agree with TRBD2. Germline loops: CDR1 LGHDT, CDR2 YNNKEL (reference sequence). The V and J ends lost 2 bases and 6 bases, in that order; junction bases with no gene match: 9. The CDR3 spans 16 residues. The CDR3 spells CASSQTGLAGGDTQYF. For the CDR3, the DNA is TGTGCCAGCAGCCAAACGGGACTAGCCGGAGGGGATACGCAGTATTTT.

The table lists this clonotype with a few counts. The chain recombines TRBV4-2 with TRBJ2-1; TRBD2 might be the D (6 bases). CDR1 is LGHNA, CDR2 YNFKEQ, per germline. V lost 1 base, J lost 7 bases, and 11 bases lay in between. The CDR3 has 14 amino acids. The CDR3, as DNA: TGTGCCAGCAGCCAAGCGGGAGTGAGGAATGAGCAGTTCTTC. This sequence encodes CASSQAGVRNEQFF.

The chain links TRBV5-1 to TRBJ1-1, with D uncertain. CDR1 and CDR2 from the germline V gene are SGHRS and YFSETQ. Deletions cut 6 bases from V and 1 base from J, with 4 bases between. This CDR3 is 11 amino acids long. In DNA form, the CDR3 reads TGCGCCAGCAAGGAGAACACTGAAGCTTTCTTT. Its translation: CASKENTEAFF.

The chain employs TRBV3-1 and TRBJ2-1; D call uncertain. Between the trimmed V and J ends, which lost 0 bases and 10 bases, there was a span of 13 bases. The CDR3 has 14 amino acids. Germline V CDR1 and CDR2: LGHDT, YNNKEL (reference sequence). This CDR3 is CASSQDWGGDEQFF. The CDR3 DNA follows: TGTGCCAGCAGCCAAGACTGGGGTGGAGACGAGCAGTTCTTC.

V gene TRBV20-1 combines with J gene TRBJ2-1, with D perhaps matching TRBD2 (6 bases). The germline gives CDR1 DFQATT, CDR2 SNEGSKA (reference sequence). V was shortened by 5 bases and J by 0 bases, with 11 bases between the two germline ends. The CDR3 extends over 14 amino acids. The CDR3 DNA sequence: TGCAGTGCTCGGAGGGCGAGCTCCTACAATGAGCAGTTCTTC. Translated: CSARRASSYNEQFF.

The rearrangement joins TRBV20-1 to TRBJ2-1; 10 bases match TRBD2. The J call may be wrong; the DNA end is better matched by TRBJ2-7. The CDR3 length is 17 residues. The germline gives CDR1 DFQATT, CDR2 SNEGSKA (reference sequence). CDR3 coding DNA: TGCAGTGCTAGAGAACGGGGAGCGGGGGGGCAATACAATGAGCAGTACTTC. Translated, it gives CSARERGAGGQYNEQYF.

V gene TRBV29-1 combines with J gene TRBJ2-3; 14 bases fit TRBD2. CDR3 length equals 16 residues. The V and J ends lost 1 base and 4 bases, in that order; junction bases with no gene match: 4. The germline CDR1 and CDR2 sequences are SQVTM and ANQGSEA. The CDR3: CSVEAGLAGAPDTQYF. In DNA, the CDR3 is TGCAGCGTTGAAGCGGGACTAGCGGGAGCCCCAGATACGCAGTATTTT.

This clonotype was observed many times. This sequence joins TRBV29-1 and TRBJ1-2; no firm D call. CDR3 size: 12 residues. From germline, CDR1 is SQVTM and CDR2 ANQGSEA. The V gene lost 7 bases and the J gene lost 7 bases, with 16 bases spanning the gap. As DNA, the CDR3 is TGCAGCGCCCGGGAAGGCGTCGGTGGCTACACCTTC. This sequence encodes CSAREGVGGYTF.

The chain uses TRBV20-1 and TRBJ2-1, with TRBD2 identical over 7 bases. Per germline, CDR1 DFQATT and CDR2 SNEGSKA (reference sequence). V shed 1 base and J 2 bases; nucleotides not matched to a gene: 2. The CDR3 loop spans 14 amino acids. CDR3 DNA: TGCAGTGCTAGAGCTAGCGGACCCTACAATGAGCAGTTCTTC. Encoded protein: CSARASGPYNEQFF.

The gene calls are TRBV10-3 and TRBJ1-1; unclear D gene. The CDR3 is 14 amino acids. In germline, CDR1 is ENHRY, CDR2 SYGVKD. V dropped 2 bases and J dropped 1 base, with 8 bases sitting between them. The CDR3: CAISEAEGNTEAFF. The DNA for the CDR3 is TGTGCCATCAGTGAGGCAGAAGGGAACACTGAAGCTTTCTTT.

This clonotype appeared many times. V and J are TRBV7-9 and TRBJ2-7; 7 bases agree with TRBD1. The CDR3 is made up of 15 amino acids. Unmatched junction bases numbered 10, after V lost 5 bases and J lost 3 bases. Germline CDR1 reads SEHNR; CDR2 reads FQNEAQ (reference sequence). The CDR3 region has the DNA TGTGCCAGCAGCCCAGCAGGGGGTCCGCTCTACGAGCAGTACTTC. Its protein is CASSPAGGPLYEQYF.

The genes are TRBV27 and TRBJ2-1, with D perhaps matching TRBD2 (6 bases). V lost 5 bases, J lost 4 bases, and 18 bases lay in between. The CDR3 is 16 amino acids. Germline V gene lookup returns CDR1 MNHEY and CDR2 SMNVEV (reference sequence). CDR3 nucleotide sequence: TGTGCCAGCAGTGCCCTCGGGGAGCGGGTTTACAATGAGCAGTTCTTC. As protein: CASSALGERVYNEQFF.

The chain joins TRBV5-4 to TRBJ2-1; 12 bases match TRBD2. Unmatched junction bases numbered 6, after V lost 3 bases and J lost 8 bases. The germline V gene encodes CDR1 SGHNT and CDR2 YYREEE (reference sequence). The CDR3 length is 15 residues. The CDR3 reads CASSSTSGRGYEQFF. The DNA for the CDR3 is TGTGCCAGCAGCTCGACTAGCGGGAGAGGGTATGAGCAGTTCTTC.

V usage is TRBV20-1 and J usage is TRBJ1-1; 7 bases fit TRBD1. Germline CDR1 reads DFQATT; CDR2 reads SNEGSKA (reference sequence). The length of the CDR3 is 14 residues. The trim removed 0 bases at V and 0 bases at J, leaving 1 base unmatched. The CDR3 here is CSARDGTVNTEAFF. The CDR3 nucleotides read TGCAGTGCTAGAGATGGGACAGTGAACACTGAAGCTTTCTTT.